This T cell receptor beta chain derives from a study of T cells in Graves' hyperthyroidism and ophthalmopathy. The sample holds a few counts of this clonotype. TCR beta CDR3 regions were amplified from RNA transcripts. TCR CDR3 regions were first amplified by RT-PCR with HTBI primers. One entry per CDR3 protein, called by TCRdb with MiXCR from the multiplex PCR reads. The sample carries roughly 510,000 distinct CDR3 sequences, around 43% recorded once. Uncontrolled infections, other autoimmune diseases, pregnancy or lactation led to exclusion of patients. Clinicians diagnosed patients from clinical symptoms, serum thyroxine and TRAb, thyroid ultrasound and orbital computed tomography. The V gene lost 4 bases and the J gene lost 4 bases, with 13 bases spanning the gap. This CDR3 contains 14 residues. Germline assignment: CDR1 LNHDA and CDR2 SQIVND (reference sequence).

The clonotype originates from an adult woman with Graves' disease, either hyperthyroidism or ophthalmopathy (not recorded which). The chain carries TRBV19 and TRBJ1-2; no clear D gene. The sample consisted of peripheral blood or thyroid tissue (not recorded which). The CDR3 reads CASSTRVESYGYTF. As DNA, the CDR3 is TGTGCCAGTAGTACAAGGGTCGAGAGCTATGGCTACACCTTC. Together with reference TRBV19 and TRBJ1-2, the CDR3 gives the full variable domain: DGGITQSPKYLFRKEGQNVTLSCEQNLNHDAMYWYRQDPGQGLRLIYYSQIVNDFQKGDIAEGYSVSREKKESFPLTVTSAQKNPTAFYLCASSTRVESYGYTFGSGTRLTVV.